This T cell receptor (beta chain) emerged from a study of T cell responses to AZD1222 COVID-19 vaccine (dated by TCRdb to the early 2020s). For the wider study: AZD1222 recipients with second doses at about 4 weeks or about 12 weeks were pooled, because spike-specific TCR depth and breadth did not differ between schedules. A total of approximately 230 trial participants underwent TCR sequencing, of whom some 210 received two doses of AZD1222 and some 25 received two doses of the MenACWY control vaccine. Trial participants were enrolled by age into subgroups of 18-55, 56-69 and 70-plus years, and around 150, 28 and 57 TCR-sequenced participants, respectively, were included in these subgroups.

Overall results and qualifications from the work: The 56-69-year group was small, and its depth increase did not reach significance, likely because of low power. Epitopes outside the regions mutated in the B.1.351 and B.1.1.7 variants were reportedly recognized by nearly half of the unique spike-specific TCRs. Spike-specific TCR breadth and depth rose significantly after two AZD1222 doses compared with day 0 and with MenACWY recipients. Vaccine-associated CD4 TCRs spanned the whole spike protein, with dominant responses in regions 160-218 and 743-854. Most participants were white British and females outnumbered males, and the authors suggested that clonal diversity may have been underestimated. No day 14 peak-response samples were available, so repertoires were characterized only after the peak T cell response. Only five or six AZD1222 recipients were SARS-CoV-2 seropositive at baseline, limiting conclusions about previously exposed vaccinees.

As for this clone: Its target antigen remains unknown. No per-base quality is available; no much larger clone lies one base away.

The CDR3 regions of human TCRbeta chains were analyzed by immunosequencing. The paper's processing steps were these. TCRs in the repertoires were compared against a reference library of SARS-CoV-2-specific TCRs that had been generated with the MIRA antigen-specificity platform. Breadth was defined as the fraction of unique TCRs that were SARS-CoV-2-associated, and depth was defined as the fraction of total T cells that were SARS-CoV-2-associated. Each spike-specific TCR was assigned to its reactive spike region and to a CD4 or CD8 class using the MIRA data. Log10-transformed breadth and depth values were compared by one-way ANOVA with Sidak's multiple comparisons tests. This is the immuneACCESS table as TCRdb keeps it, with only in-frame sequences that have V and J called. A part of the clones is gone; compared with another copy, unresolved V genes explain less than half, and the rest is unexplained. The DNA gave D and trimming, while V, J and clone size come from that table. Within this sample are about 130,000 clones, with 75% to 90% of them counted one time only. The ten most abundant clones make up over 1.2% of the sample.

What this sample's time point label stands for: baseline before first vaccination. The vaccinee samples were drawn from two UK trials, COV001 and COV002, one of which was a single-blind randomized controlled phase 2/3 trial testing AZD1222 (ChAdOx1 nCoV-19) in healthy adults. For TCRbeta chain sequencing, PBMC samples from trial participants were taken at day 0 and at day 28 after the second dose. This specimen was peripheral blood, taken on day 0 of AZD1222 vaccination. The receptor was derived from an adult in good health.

This receptor has the CDR3 CASSPGYGLEISDTQYF. Read as DNA, the sequence is TGTGCCAGCAGCCCGGGTTATGGACTAGAAATCTCAGATACGCAGTATTTT. The chain joins TRBV5-8 to TRBJ2-3, with TRBD2 identical over 7 junction bases. From the cysteine up to the phenylalanine, the CDR3 has a length of 17 residues. The retained sequence is limited to the CDR3, 51 bases, with the frame set at the first base. Germline trimming: 4 bases from V, 4 bases from J; junction bases outside gene matches: 15. CDR1 and CDR2, per the germline V gene, are SGHTS and YDEGEE.